This is a list of T cell receptor beta chains from one sample in a study of blood T cells in healthy people across ages. TCRdb analysed the 5' RACE reads with MiXCR anew, one entry per CDR3 protein. The sample has about 280,000 distinct CDR3 sequences, roughly 27% seen once; the top ten hold 29%. The sequenced material came from blood. Receptors originate from a woman aged 65 to 85 in good health. Each CDR3 is given with its conserved first and last residue.

TRBJ2-1 TRBV7-4 15 CASSERGTYYNEQFF
TRBJ1-4 TRBV28 12 CASSLRRKVLFF
TRBJ2-5 TRBV7-9 10 CATHQETQYF
TRBJ1-4 TRBV5-1 18 CASSLHLNRGATNEKLFF
- TRBV7-6 15 CASSLSRQGGETQYF
TRBJ1-1 TRBV28 15 CASSPRGQGKTEAFF
TRBJ1-2 TRBV6-6 13 CASTEADGYGYTF
TRBJ1-6 TRBV28 18 CASRIGQGASSYNSPLHF
TRBJ2-1 TRBV28 17 CASSLALAGGPGNGQFF
TRBJ1-2 TRBV29-1 14 CSAGGQSTNYGYTF
TRBJ2-1 TRBV28 17 CASSFTSGRLVDNEQFF
TRBJ1-2 TRBV6-6 14 CASSYDPEDYGYTF
TRBJ1-1 TRBV18 16 CASSPRGQGMNTEAFF
TRBJ2-2 TRBV29-1 12 CSVLPGTGELFF
- TRBV20-1 11 CSAVTSQLQFF
TRBJ1-1 TRBV2 13 CASSLQRDTEAFF
TRBJ2-7 TRBV29-1 13 CSVRGQFVSGQYF
TRBJ2-6 TRBV6-2/TRBV6-3 17 CASNPGQGFSGANVLTF
TRBJ2-1 TRBV29-1 13 CSAPQTGPGEQFF